The 30 T cell receptor beta chains listed next were all sequenced from one sample in a study of blood T cell repertoires in COVID-19. TCRdb's table, derived via immunoSEQ multiplex PCR, lists solely in-frame clones and lacks some. Among fewer than 250,000 clones listed, 84% were seen once. Sequenced input: peripheral blood. The receptors shown here come from a human donor in a cohort sampled during active COVID-19.

V is TRBV19 and J is TRBJ2-3; 9 bases are shared with TRBD2. The CDR3 covers 15 residues. V was clipped by 7 bases and J by 3 bases; unmatched bases: 8. Germline lookup yields CDR1 LNHDA and CDR2 SQIVND (reference sequence). In DNA form, the CDR3 reads TGTGCCAGTACGGTTGGGCTAGCGGGGACAGATACGCAGTATTTT. Its protein product is CASTVGLAGTDTQYF. The variable domain in full, with the rest retrieved from reference TRBV19 and TRBJ2-3, is DGGITQSPKYLFRKEGQNVTLSCEQNLNHDAMYWYRQDPGQGLRLIYYSQIVNDFQKGDIAEGYSVSREKKESFPLTVTSAQKNPTAFYLCASTVGLAGTDTQYFGPGTRLTVL.

The V gene is TRBV7-9, the J gene TRBJ2-1; maybe TRBD2 (5 bases). The CDR3 sequence is 14 residues long. The germline V gene has CDR1 SEHNR and CDR2 FQNEAQ (reference sequence). Trimming took off 2 bases at V and 7 bases at J, with 12 bases between the two ends. The CDR3 here is CASSLSGWVNEQFF. The CDR3 DNA is TGTGCCAGCAGCTTATCGGGGTGGGTGAATGAGCAGTTCTTC.

V is TRBV5-1 and J is TRBJ2-1; 9 bases are a match to TRBD1. Trimming took 4 bases from V and 6 from J; bases not matched to a gene: 5. Germline assignment: CDR1 SGHRS and CDR2 YFSETQ. The CDR3 has 14 amino acids. DNA for the CDR3: TGCGCCAGCAGCACCGGGACAGGGACCAATGAGCAGTTCTTC. It codes for CASSTGTGTNEQFF.

A single count supports this clone. The rearrangement links TRBV6-5 to TRBJ1-6; D is unclear. The CDR3 loop spans 14 amino acids. Trimming pared 10 bases from V and 0 bases from J, leaving 10 bases between. Germline CDR1 is MNHEY and CDR2 is SVGAGI. The CDR3 DNA reads as TGTGCCACAACACGGAGCTCCTATAATTCACCCCTCCACTTT. Its protein product is CATTRSSYNSPLHF.

This chain joins TRBV18 and TRBJ1-1; TRBD1 aligns across 9 bases. CDR1 is KGHSH, CDR2 LQKENI, per germline. The CDR3 totals 14 residues. Trimming removed 6 bases from V and 5 bases from J; junction bases left unmatched: 7. This chain's CDR3 is CASSGTGGQTEAFF. The DNA for the CDR3 is TGTGCCAGCTCGGGAACAGGGGGCCAAACTGAAGCTTTCTTT.

The chain combines TRBV7-8 with TRBJ2-2, with TRBD1 as a possible D gene (5 bases). Trimming took off 0 bases at V and 6 bases at J, with 11 bases between the two ends. From germline, CDR1 is SGHVS and CDR2 FQNEAQ. This CDR3 has 15 residues. The CDR3 DNA sequence: TGTGCCAGCAGCTTAGCTAGGGGTTGGGCCGGGGAGCTGTTTTTT. Protein product: CASSLARGWAGELFF.

A single count supports this clone. The J gene is TRBJ1-2, the V gene TRBV3-1 (or the pseudogene TRBV3-2); D may be TRBD1 (6 bases). The V gene lost 0 bases and the J gene lost 8 bases, with 13 bases spanning the gap. Germline V CDR1 and CDR2: LGHDT, YNNKEL (reference sequence). The CDR3 runs 14 residues. CDR3 sequence reads: CASSQDLTGQGYTF. The CDR3 bases are TGTGCCAGCAGCCAAGATCTAACAGGGCAAGGCTACACCTTC.

This clone was observed a handful of times. The chain has TRBV5-1 and TRBJ1-3; D is uncertain. This CDR3 is 13 amino acids long. Germline V gene sequence: CDR1 SGHRS, CDR2 YFSETQ. The V and J ends lost 0 bases and 3 bases respectively, with 4 bases between them. The CDR3 coding sequence is TGCGCCAGCAGCTTGGGTCTTGGAAACACCATATATTTT. Translation: CASSLGLGNTIYF.

The CDR3: CASSESWQGLQPQHF. CDR3 DNA: TGTGCCAGCAGTGAAAGCTGGCAGGGTCTTCAGCCCCAGCATTTT. The chain links TRBV6-1 to TRBJ1-5; weak D call: TRBD1 (5 bases). V was pared by 2 bases and J by 6 bases, with 14 bases between. The CDR3 contains 15 residues. The germline gives CDR1 MNHNS, CDR2 SASEGT.

This chain links TRBV2 with TRBJ2-7, with D perhaps TRBD1 (6 bases). Germline V gives CDR1 SNHLY, CDR2 FYNNEI. V was clipped by 5 bases and J by 5 bases, with 16 bases between them. The CDR3 contains 14 residues. The CDR3 DNA follows: TGTGCCAGCAGTTCGTTTTGGTCAGGGGACGAGCAGTACTTC. Encoded protein: CASSSFWSGDEQYF.

This chain connects TRBV18 to TRBJ2-1, with D hard to call. The CDR3 is made up of 12 amino acids. V was cut by 3 bases and J by 9 bases, with 9 bases left in between. Germline CDR1 KGHSH, CDR2 LQKENI. The CDR3 sequence: CASSPVGTEQFF. For the CDR3, the DNA is TGTGCCAGCTCACCCGTGGGCACTGAGCAGTTCTTC. The full variable domain, in which reference TRBV18 and TRBJ2-1 provide the parts outside the CDR3, is NAGVMQNPRHLVRRRGQEARLRCSPMKGHSHVYWYRQLPEEGLKFMVYLQKENIIDESGMPKERFSAEFPKEGPSILRIQQVVRGDSAAYFCASSPVGTEQFFGPGTRLTVL.

The chain recombines TRBV11-1 with TRBJ2-1; D not resolved. Trimming took off 5 bases at V and 6 bases at J, with 17 bases between the two ends. From germline, CDR1 is SGHAT and CDR2 FQDESV (reference sequence). The CDR3 loop spans 15 amino acids. In DNA, the CDR3 is TGTGCCAGCAGCCTCAGACCCGAAGGAGTCAATGAGCAGTTCTTC. Its translation: CASSLRPEGVNEQFF.

J is TRBJ1-5 and V is TRBV27; TRBD1 aligns across 7 bases. The trim removed 4 bases at V and 5 bases at J, leaving 5 bases unmatched. Germline V gives CDR1 MNHEY, CDR2 SMNVEV (reference sequence). The length of the CDR3 is 14 residues. CDR3 nucleotides: TGTGCCAGCAGTTCGGGGACAGACCATCAGCCCCAGCATTTT. As protein: CASSSGTDHQPQHF.

This clone was found once. The rearrangement uses TRBV11-2 and TRBJ1-1, with D unresolved. V was shortened by 1 base and J by 1 base, with 4 bases between the two germline ends. The V gene's germline CDR1 is SGHAT and CDR2 FQNNGV. This CDR3 contains 13 residues. This CDR3 reads CASSLGENTEAFF. For the CDR3, the DNA is TGTGCCAGCAGCTTAGGAGAGAACACTGAAGCTTTCTTT.

The CDR3 DNA follows: TGTGCCAGCAGTCCCCGACAGGATCAGCCCCAGCATTTT. This sequence encodes CASSPRQDQPQHF. The rearrangement joins TRBV6-2 or TRBV6-3 to TRBJ1-5, with D possibly matching TRBD1 (6 bases). The V end was cut by 5 bases, the J end by 5 bases, with 10 bases between. This CDR3 spans 13 amino acids. CDR1 and CDR2 from the germline V gene are MNHEY and SVGEGT.

This sequence joins TRBV28 and TRBJ1-3; TRBD1 might be the D (5 bases). Trimming took 4 bases from V and 4 from J, leaving 14 bases between them. Germline values: CDR1 MDHEN, CDR2 SYDVKM. This CDR3 has 15 amino acids. The CDR3: CASSSIQGNGNTIYF. The CDR3 DNA reads as TGTGCCAGCAGTTCCATTCAGGGTAACGGAAACACCATATATTTT.

The rearrangement joins TRBV18 to TRBJ2-1, with D maybe TRBD1 (6 bases). The ends were cut back, 6 bases at V and 7 bases at J, with 25 bases in the middle. Germline loops: CDR1 KGHSH, CDR2 LQKENI. The CDR3 has 17 amino acids. CDR3 in DNA: TGTGCCAGCTCTCAACTTGAGCCTACCTCCAGGGGAAATGAGCAGTTCTTC. Residues: CASSQLEPTSRGNEQFF.

This chain uses TRBV4-2 with TRBJ1-4, with D tentatively TRBD1 (5 bases). Trimming removed 1 base at V and 0 bases at J, with 12 bases between. The CDR3 is made up of 17 amino acids. Per germline, CDR1 LGHNA and CDR2 YNFKEQ. The CDR3 DNA follows: TGTGCCAGCAGCCAAGTCCAGGGCCCCGCAACTAATGAAAAACTGTTTTTT. Its translation is CASSQVQGPATNEKLFF.

This clone was recorded only once. This sequence joins TRBV20-1 and TRBJ2-1, with a tentative D call TRBD2 (6 bases). This CDR3 spans 11 amino acids. The ends were cut back, 6 bases at V and 9 bases at J, with 12 bases in the middle. Per the germline V gene, CDR1 is DFQATT and CDR2 is SNEGSKA (reference sequence). CDR3 nucleotides: TGCAGTGCCTTCCGGGGAGGTGAGCAGTTCTTC. It is translated as CSAFRGGEQFF.

This chain uses TRBV6-5 with TRBJ1-6; TRBD1 agrees at 8 bases. CDR1 is MNHEY, CDR2 SVGAGI, per germline. The CDR3 length is 14 residues. Unmatched junction bases numbered 9, after V lost 6 bases and J lost 11 bases. CDR3 loop: CASSVRQGTAPLHF. The CDR3 region has the DNA TGTGCCAGCAGCGTACGACAGGGGACAGCACCCCTCCACTTT.

The chain employs TRBV11-2 and TRBJ2-5, with TRBD1 matching over 10 bases. The germline CDR1 and CDR2 sequences are SGHAT and FQNNGV. There are 16 residues in the CDR3. The V and J ends lost 4 bases and 2 bases, in that order; junction bases with no gene match: 7. This CDR3 is CASSSRTGGGQETQYF. CDR3 nucleotides: TGTGCCAGCAGCTCCCGGACAGGGGGGGGGCAAGAGACCCAGTACTTC.

The rearrangement uses TRBV4-1 and TRBJ2-3; 12 bases map to TRBD2. The V gene's germline CDR1 is MGHRA and CDR2 YSYEKL. This CDR3 region has 15 residues. Unmatched junction bases numbered 8, after V lost 7 bases and J lost 6 bases. The CDR3 spells CASTLSLAGGDTQYF. DNA of the CDR3: TGCGCCAGCACCCTAAGCCTAGCGGGGGGGGATACGCAGTATTTT.

Worth noting for this clone: The sample contains more than one DNA sequence encoding this CDR3. The chain uses TRBV18 and TRBJ2-3; the match to TRBD1 covers 7 bases. CDR1 is KGHSH, CDR2 LQKENI, per germline. The CDR3 is 15 amino acids. V lost 6 bases and J lost 3; bases outside the gene matches: 9. The CDR3, as DNA: TGTGCCAGCTCGGCAAGACAGGGTGGGACAGATACGCAGTATTTT. Protein: CASSARQGGTDTQYF.

The genes are TRBV11-2 and TRBJ2-2, with TRBD2 identical over 7 bases. The ends lost 1 base at V and 1 base at J; junction bases unmatched: 0. Germline lookup yields CDR1 SGHAT and CDR2 FQNNGV. The CDR3 consists of 15 residues. The CDR3 protein is CASSLAGGNTGELFF. The CDR3 DNA reads as TGTGCCAGCAGCTTAGCGGGGGGGAACACCGGGGAGCTGTTTTTT.

This rearrangement joins TRBV10-1 to TRBJ1-5; no clear D. CDR1 is WNHNN and CDR2 is SYGVQD in the germline V gene (reference sequence). The V and J ends lost 6 bases and 5 bases respectively, with 8 bases between them. This CDR3 is built from 12 residues. The chain's CDR3 is CASSAGDQPQHF. The CDR3 DNA sequence: TGCGCCAGCAGCGCCGGAGATCAGCCCCAGCATTTT.

V usage is TRBV19 and J usage is TRBJ1-5; D remains ambiguous. The CDR3 length is 12 residues. Germline V gene lookup returns CDR1 LNHDA and CDR2 SQIVND (reference sequence). V lost 4 bases and J lost 3, with 4 bases in between. The CDR3 nucleotides are TGTGCCAGTAGTACTCTCAATCAGCCCCAGCATTTT. Residues: CASSTLNQPQHF.

This chain links TRBV7-9 with TRBJ2-4, with a possible D match to TRBD2 (6 bases). Germline V CDR1 and CDR2: SEHNR, FQNEAQ (reference sequence). V was clipped by 1 base and J by 1 base, with 14 bases between them. The CDR3 consists of 17 residues. The chain's CDR3 is CASSLEPGVTAKNIQYF. The DNA for the CDR3 is TGTGCCAGCAGCTTAGAACCGGGGGTTACGGCCAAAAACATTCAGTACTTC.

The chain employs TRBV3-1 (or the pseudogene TRBV3-2) and TRBJ2-5, with 8 positions matching TRBD2. The CDR3 is 15 amino acids. J lost 4 bases, V lost 6 bases, and 10 bases had no gene match. Germline V gene data show CDR1 as LGHDT and CDR2 as YNNKEL (reference sequence). Here the CDR3 reads CASSPDGRGGETQYF. In DNA form, the CDR3 reads TGTGCCAGCAGTCCCGACGGGAGGGGGGGAGAGACCCAGTACTTC.

This clone occurred a few times. The V gene is TRBV29-1, the J gene TRBJ1-1; D not resolved. V was cut by 3 bases and J by 3 bases, with 5 bases left in between. The germline V gene encodes CDR1 SQVTM and CDR2 ANQGSEA. The CDR3 loop spans 11 amino acids. The CDR3 protein is CSVDLYTEAFF. The CDR3 DNA reads as TGCAGCGTTGATTTATACACTGAAGCTTTCTTT.

V is TRBV5-4 and J is TRBJ2-5; D may be TRBD2 (6 bases). In germline, CDR1 is SGHNT, CDR2 YYREEE (reference sequence). The CDR3 contains 14 residues. Trimming removed 4 bases from V and 5 bases from J, with 15 bases in between. The CDR3 loop is CASSPLTSWETQYF. The CDR3 bases are TGTGCCAGCAGCCCCTTGACTAGTTGGGAGACCCAGTACTTC.